This TCR beta chain comes out of a study of Ad26.COV2.S vaccination and SARS-CoV-2 variants. The wider study: Ad26.COV2.S given intramuscularly, once or twice 56 days apart.

The sample's treatment: over 15 received Ad26.COV2.S at low or high dose, single or two shots; several received placebo; per-sample allocation not given. Following the first vaccine or placebo injection, samples were taken on day 63. The CDR3 consists of 14 residues. The V and J ends lost 1 base and 3 bases respectively, with 7 bases between them. The germline CDR1 and CDR2 sequences are MDHEN and SYDVKM. Whole-study results and caveats: Spike-specific TCR breadth in vaccine recipients exceeded that seen in placebo recipients. There was a possibility that the TCR breadth and depth analyses underestimated total T cell responses.

In regard to this clone: Its antigen is unidentified.

Sequencing was performed with immunoSEQ multiplex PCR; in TCRdb, only in-frame clones are kept and a portion is missing. The data contain hundreds of thousands of clones, around nine tenths of them singletons. Material: peripheral blood, obtained in a trial of Ad26.COV2.S vaccine versus placebo. This TCR was sampled from a person between 18 and 60 years old who received the Ad26.COV2.S COVID-19 vaccine or a placebo. This chain joins TRBV28 and TRBJ1-5; D remains unclear. CDR3: CASSLSLNNQPQHF. CDR3 in DNA: TGTGCCAGCAGTTTATCCCTGAACAATCAGCCCCAGCATTTT.